These T cell receptor beta chains were read from a single sample in a study of chemoradiotherapy in HPV16-positive cancers. The method was immunoSEQ multiplex PCR; TCRdb's version includes in-frame clones alone and lacks a portion of them. This table holds 3,500 to 5,000 clones, less than 85% found once. The sequenced sample was tumor tissue, obtained from a patient who underwent chemoradiotherapy. The origin of the receptors is a human donor with HPV-associated anogenital cancer. CDR3s include the opening cysteine and the closing phenylalanine or tryptophan. A D gene is named only where the DNA matches it firmly. Size is omitted from some rows. Given values are once, few, many or a class for expanded clones.

>15|-|TRBJ2-1|TRBV19|TRBD2
TGTGCCAGTAGACCCAGGACACGGGAGGACAATGAGCAGTTCTTC
CASRPRTREDNEQFF
>17|-|TRBJ1-6|TRBV18|TRBD1
TGTGCCAGCTCACTACAGCGGGACAGCTCCTATAATTCACCCCTCCACTTT
CASSLQRDSSYNSPLHF
>15|-|TRBJ1-5|TRBV7-2|-
TGTGCCAGCAGCTTAGAGGGAATGGGCAATCAGCCCCAGCATTTT
CASSLEGMGNQPQHF
>14|-|TRBJ2-3|TRBV5-1|-
TGCGCCAGCAGCTTGTCAGCGGACACAGATACGCAGTATTTT
CASSLSADTDTQYF
>13|-|TRBJ2-7|TRBV29-1|TRBD2
TGCAGCGCACAGCCAGCGGGAGCTTACGAGCAGTACTTC
CSAQPAGAYEQYF
>15|-|TRBJ1-4|TRBV6-6|-
TGTGCCAGCAGGGGTTCCGCGGAGTCTGAAGGAAAACTGTTTTTT
CASRGSAESEGKLFF
>15|-|TRBJ2-5|TRBV7-2|-
TGTGCCAGCAGCCCAAGACCAGAATTGAGGGCGACCCAGTACTTC
CASSPRPELRATQYF
>14|-|TRBJ2-3|TRBV10-3|-
TGTGCCACCACCGATACCACTTCAACAGATACGCAGTATTTT
CATTDTTSTDTQYF
>19|-|TRBJ2-1|TRBV5-6|TRBD2
TGTGCCAGCAGCTTCCGGACTAGCGGGAGGGCCGGGTTGTCTGATGAGCAGTTCTTC
CASSFRTSGRAGLSDEQFF
>17|few|TRBJ2-2|TRBV27|TRBD2
TGTGCCAGCAGGACAAAGGGACTAGCTTTTGGTCCCGGGGAGCTGTTTTTT
CASRTKGLAFGPGELFF
>13|-|TRBJ2-7|TRBV9|TRBD2
TGTGCCAGCAGGGGACTATGGCTATACGAGCAGTACTTC
CASRGLWLYEQYF
>17|-|TRBJ2-1|TRBV4-2|TRBD2
TGTGCCAGCAGCCATCCCTCGACTAGCGGCCCCTACAATGAGCAGTTCTTC
CASSHPSTSGPYNEQFF
>14|once|TRBJ2-3|TRBV7-2|-
TGTGCCAGCAGCCCTACACTGAGGACAGATACGCAGTATTTT
CASSPTLRTDTQYF
>15|-|TRBJ2-3|TRBV28|TRBD1
TGTGCCAGCAGTTTAAGAGGGGGCACGGCGAGGACGCAGTATTTT
CASSLRGGTARTQYF
>15|-|TRBJ1-1|TRBV4-1|-
TGCGCCAGCAGCCAAGCTGGAGGCCGAGGCTCCGGGGCTTTCTTT
CASSQAGGRGSGAFF
>14|once|TRBJ2-7|TRBV15|-
TGTGCCACCAGCAGAGGGGGGGGGCTCTACGAGCAGTACTTC
CATSRGGGLYEQYF
>12|-|TRBJ1-2|TRBV30|-
TGTGCCTGGAGTGTAACCAACTATGGCTACACCTTC
CAWSVTNYGYTF
>15|-|TRBJ1-3|TRBV19|-
TGTGCCAGTAGTATAGCCCGGGGGACTGGAAACACCATATATTTT
CASSIARGTGNTIYF
>16|-|TRBJ2-2|TRBV11-2|TRBD1
TGTGCCAGCAGCTTAATCGGCAGGGGGCGCCAACGGGGAGCTGTTTTT
CASSLIGRGRQRGAVF
>16|-|TRBJ1-5|TRBV28|-
TGTGCCAGCAGCCGGGTGGGGGGGTCAGGGAATCAGCCCCAGCATTTT
CASSRVGGSGNQPQHF
>17|-|TRBJ2-4|TRBV5-1|TRBD2
TGCGCCAGCAGCTTGGCGGCTAGCGGGGGGGCCAAAAACATTCAGTACTTC
CASSLAASGGAKNIQYF
>13|-|TRBJ2-2|TRBV19|TRBD1
TGTGCCAGTAGCGGGACAGGGTCCGGGGAGCTGTTTTTT
CASSGTGSGELFF
>15|-|TRBJ2-7|TRBV5-1|TRBD2
TGCGCCAGCAGTCCCGGTACGGGGGAGGGGTACGAGCAGTACTTC
CASSPGTGEGYEQYF
>14|-|TRBJ2-5|TRBV29-1|-
TGCAGCGTTCGCCCTACGGTGTCAGCTGAGACCCAGTACTTC
CSVRPTVSAETQYF
>14|-|TRBJ2-3|TRBV11-3|-
TGTGCCAGCAGCCCCAGGACTACAGGAGATACGCAGTATTTT
CASSPRTTGDTQYF